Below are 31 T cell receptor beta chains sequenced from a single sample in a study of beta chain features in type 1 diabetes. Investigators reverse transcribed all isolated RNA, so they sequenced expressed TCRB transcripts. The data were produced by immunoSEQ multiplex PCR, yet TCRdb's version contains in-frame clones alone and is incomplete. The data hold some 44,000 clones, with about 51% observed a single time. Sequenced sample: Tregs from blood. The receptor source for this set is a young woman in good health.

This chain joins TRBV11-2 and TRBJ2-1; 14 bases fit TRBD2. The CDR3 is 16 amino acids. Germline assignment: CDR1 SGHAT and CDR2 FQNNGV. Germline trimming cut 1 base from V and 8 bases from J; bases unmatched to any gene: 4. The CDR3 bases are TGTGCCAGCAGCTTAGTAGGGACTAGCGGGAGCTATGAGCAGTTCTTC. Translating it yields CASSLVGTSGSYEQFF.

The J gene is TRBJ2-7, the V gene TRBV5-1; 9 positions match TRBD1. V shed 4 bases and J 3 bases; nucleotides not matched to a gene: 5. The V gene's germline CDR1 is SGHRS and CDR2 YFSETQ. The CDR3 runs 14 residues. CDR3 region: CASSQPGQGYEQYF. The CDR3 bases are TGCGCCAGCAGCCAGCCGGGACAGGGCTACGAGCAGTACTTC.

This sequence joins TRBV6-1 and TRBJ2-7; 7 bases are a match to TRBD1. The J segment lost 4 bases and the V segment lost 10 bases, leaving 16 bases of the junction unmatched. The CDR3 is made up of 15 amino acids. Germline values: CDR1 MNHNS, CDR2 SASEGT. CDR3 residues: CATHFFRQGPYEQYF. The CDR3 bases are TGTGCCACCCATTTTTTCCGACAGGGACCATACGAGCAGTACTTC.

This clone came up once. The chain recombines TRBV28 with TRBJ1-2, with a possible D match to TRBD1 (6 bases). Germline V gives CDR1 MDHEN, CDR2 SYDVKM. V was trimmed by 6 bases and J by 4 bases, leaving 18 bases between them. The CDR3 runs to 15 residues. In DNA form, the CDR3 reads TGTGCCAGCAGGCCACAGGGAACCCCCCCCTATGGCTACACCTTC. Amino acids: CASRPQGTPPYGYTF.

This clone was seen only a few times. The CDR3 coding sequence is TGTGCCAGCAGTGGACCCGGGACAGGGGACTATGGCTACACCTTC. Protein product: CASSGPGTGDYGYTF. The rearrangement joins TRBV6-1 to TRBJ1-2; TRBD1 aligns across 10 bases. The CDR3 loop spans 15 amino acids. Germline values: CDR1 MNHNS, CDR2 SASEGT. The V and J ends lost 4 bases and 3 bases, in that order; junction bases with no gene match: 5.

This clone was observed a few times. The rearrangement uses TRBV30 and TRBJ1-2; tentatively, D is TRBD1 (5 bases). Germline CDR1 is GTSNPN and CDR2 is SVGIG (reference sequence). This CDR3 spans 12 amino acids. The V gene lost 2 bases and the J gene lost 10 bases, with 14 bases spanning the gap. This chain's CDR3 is CAWSYMGGYYTF. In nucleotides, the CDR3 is TGTGCCTGGAGTTACATGGGGGGGTACTACACCTTC. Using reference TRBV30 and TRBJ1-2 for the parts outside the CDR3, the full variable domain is SQTIHQWPATLVQPVGSPLSLECTVEGTSNPNLYWYRQAAGRGLQLLFYSVGIGQISSEVPQNLSASRPQDRQFILSSKKLLLSDSGFYLCAWSYMGGYYTFGSGTRLTVV.

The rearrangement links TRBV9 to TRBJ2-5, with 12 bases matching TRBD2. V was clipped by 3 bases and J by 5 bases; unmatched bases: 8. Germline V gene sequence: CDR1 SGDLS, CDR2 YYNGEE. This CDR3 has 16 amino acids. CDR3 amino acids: CASSAGLAGYLETQYF. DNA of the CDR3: TGTGCCAGCAGCGCCGGACTAGCGGGATATCTGGAGACCCAGTACTTC.

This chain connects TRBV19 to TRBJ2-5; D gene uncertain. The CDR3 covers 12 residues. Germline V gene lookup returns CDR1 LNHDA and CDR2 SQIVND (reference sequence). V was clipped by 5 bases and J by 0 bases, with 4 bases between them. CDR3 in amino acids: CASSRYQETQYF. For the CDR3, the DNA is TGTGCCAGTAGTCGGTACCAAGAGACCCAGTACTTC.

The CDR3 protein is CASSGGHGYEQYF. The DNA of the CDR3 is TGCGCCAGCAGCGGGGGCCACGGCTACGAGCAGTACTTC. V is TRBV5-1 and J is TRBJ2-7, with a possible D match to TRBD1 (6 bases). The CDR3 contains 13 residues. Germline-derived CDR1 and CDR2 are SGHRS and YFSETQ. V was cut by 4 bases and J by 3 bases, with 11 bases left in between.

The DNA for the CDR3 is TGCGCCAGCAGCCAGCAGGGGGTCCCGAGCTCCTACGAGCAGTACTTC. It codes for CASSQQGVPSSYEQYF. The V gene is TRBV4-3, the J gene TRBJ2-7, with 7 bases lining up with TRBD1. Germline assignment: CDR1 LGHNA and CDR2 YSLEER. V shed 3 bases and J 0 bases; nucleotides not matched to a gene: 8. The CDR3 has 16 amino acids.

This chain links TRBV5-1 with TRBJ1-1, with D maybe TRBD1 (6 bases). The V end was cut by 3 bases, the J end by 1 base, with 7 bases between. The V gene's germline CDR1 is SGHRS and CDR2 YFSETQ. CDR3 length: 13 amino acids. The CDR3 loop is CASSSQGNTEAFF. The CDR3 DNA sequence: TGCGCCAGCAGCTCACAGGGGAACACTGAAGCTTTCTTT.

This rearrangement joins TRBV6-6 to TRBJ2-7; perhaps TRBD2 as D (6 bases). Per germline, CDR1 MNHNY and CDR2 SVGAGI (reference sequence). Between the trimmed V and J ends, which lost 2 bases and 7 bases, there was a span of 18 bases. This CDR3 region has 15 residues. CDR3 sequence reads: CASSYPGLGKEEQYF. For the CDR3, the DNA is TGTGCCAGCAGTTACCCGGGACTCGGCAAAGAGGAGCAGTACTTC.

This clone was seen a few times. CDR3 amino acids: CSVGGLAGGGSYNEQFF. CDR3 nucleotide sequence: TGCAGCGTTGGGGGGCTAGCGGGAGGGGGCTCCTACAATGAGCAGTTCTTC. The rearrangement joins TRBV29-1 to TRBJ2-1; 12 nucleotides line up with TRBD2. V shed 4 bases, J shed 0 bases, and the junction held 7 bases outside the gene matches. The CDR3 runs to 17 residues. Germline values: CDR1 SQVTM, CDR2 ANQGSEA.

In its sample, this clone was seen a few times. The CDR3 is CASRLREGGDTQYF. The CDR3 bases are TGTGCCAGCAGATTACGGGAGGGCGGAGATACGCAGTATTTT. J is TRBJ2-3 and V is TRBV6-5; TRBD2 agrees at 8 bases. Trimming cost V 6 bases and J 5 bases; bases outside gene matches: 7. CDR1 and CDR2 from the germline V gene are MNHEY and SVGAGI. CDR3 length equals 14 residues.

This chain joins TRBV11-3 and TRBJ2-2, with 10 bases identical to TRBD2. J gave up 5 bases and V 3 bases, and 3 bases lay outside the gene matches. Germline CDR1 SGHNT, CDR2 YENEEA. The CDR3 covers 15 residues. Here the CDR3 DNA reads TGTGCCAGCAGCTTCGGACTAGCGGATACCGGGGAGCTGTTTTTT. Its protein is CASSFGLADTGELFF.

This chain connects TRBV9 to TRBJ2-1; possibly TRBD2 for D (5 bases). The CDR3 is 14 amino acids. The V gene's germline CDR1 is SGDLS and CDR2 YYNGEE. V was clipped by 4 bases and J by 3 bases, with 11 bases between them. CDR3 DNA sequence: TGTGCCAGCAGCCCGGAGGCAAGCTACAATGAGCAGTTCTTC. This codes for CASSPEASYNEQFF.

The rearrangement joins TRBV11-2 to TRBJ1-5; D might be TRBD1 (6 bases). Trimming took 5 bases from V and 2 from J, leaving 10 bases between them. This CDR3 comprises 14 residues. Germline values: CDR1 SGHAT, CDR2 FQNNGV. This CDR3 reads CASSEQGGNQPQHF. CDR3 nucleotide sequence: TGTGCCAGCAGCGAACAGGGTGGCAATCAGCCCCAGCATTTT.

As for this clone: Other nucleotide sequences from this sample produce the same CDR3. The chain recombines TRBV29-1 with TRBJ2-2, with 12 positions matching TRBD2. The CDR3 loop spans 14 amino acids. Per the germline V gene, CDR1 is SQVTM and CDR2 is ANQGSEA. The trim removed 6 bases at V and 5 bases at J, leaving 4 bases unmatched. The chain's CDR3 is CSVRLAGATGELFF. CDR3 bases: TGCAGCGTCCGACTAGCGGGGGCTACCGGGGAGCTGTTTTTT.

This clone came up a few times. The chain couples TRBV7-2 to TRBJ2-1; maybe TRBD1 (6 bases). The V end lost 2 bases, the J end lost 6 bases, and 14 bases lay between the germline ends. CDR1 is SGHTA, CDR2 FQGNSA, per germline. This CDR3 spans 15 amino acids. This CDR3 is CASSLNTGRVNEQFF. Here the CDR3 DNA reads TGTGCCAGCAGCTTAAATACAGGGCGGGTCAATGAGCAGTTCTTC. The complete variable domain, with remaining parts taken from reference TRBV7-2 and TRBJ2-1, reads GAGVSQSPSNKVTEKGKDVELRCDPISGHTALYWYRQSLGQGLEFLIYFQGNSAPDKSGLPSDRFSAERTGGSVSTLTIQRTQQEDSAVYLCASSLNTGRVNEQFFGPGTRLTVL.

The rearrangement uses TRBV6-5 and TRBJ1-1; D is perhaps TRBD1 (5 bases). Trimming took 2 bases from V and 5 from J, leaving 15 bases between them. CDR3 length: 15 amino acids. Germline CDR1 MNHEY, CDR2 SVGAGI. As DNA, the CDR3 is TGTGCCAGCAGTTACGCGGCAGGGTCGTGGACTGAAGCTTTCTTT. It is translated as CASSYAAGSWTEAFF.

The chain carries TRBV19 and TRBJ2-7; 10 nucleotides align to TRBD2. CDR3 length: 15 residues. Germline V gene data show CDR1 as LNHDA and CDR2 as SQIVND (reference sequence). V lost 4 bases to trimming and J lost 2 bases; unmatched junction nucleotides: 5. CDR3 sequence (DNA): TGTGCCAGTAGTACCGGGACTAGCGTAACCTACGAGCAGTACTTC. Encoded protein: CASSTGTSVTYEQYF.

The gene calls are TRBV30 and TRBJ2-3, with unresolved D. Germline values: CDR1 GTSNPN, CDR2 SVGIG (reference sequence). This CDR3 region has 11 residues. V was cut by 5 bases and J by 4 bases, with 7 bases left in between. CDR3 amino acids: CAWRVADTQYF. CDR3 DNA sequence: TGTGCCTGGCGAGTCGCAGATACGCAGTATTTT.

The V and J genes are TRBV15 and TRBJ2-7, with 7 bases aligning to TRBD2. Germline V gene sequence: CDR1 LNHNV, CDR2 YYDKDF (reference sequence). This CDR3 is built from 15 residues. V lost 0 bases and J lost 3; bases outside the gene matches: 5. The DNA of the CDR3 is TGTGCCACCAGCAGAGATCTTGGACTAGTCTACGAGCAGTACTTC. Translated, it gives CATSRDLGLVYEQYF.

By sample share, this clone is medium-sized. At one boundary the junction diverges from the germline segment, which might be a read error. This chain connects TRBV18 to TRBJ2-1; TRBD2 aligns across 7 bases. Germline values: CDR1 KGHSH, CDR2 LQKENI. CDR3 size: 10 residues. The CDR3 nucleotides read TGTGCCAGCTCGGACGGGACTACCATCTTC. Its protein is CASSDGTTIF.

CDR3 in DNA: TGTGCCAGCAGCCCTGGGACTAGCGGGATGGGGGAGCTGTTTTTT. It encodes CASSPGTSGMGELFF. The rearrangement uses TRBV7-2 and TRBJ2-2, with 13 positions matching TRBD2. CDR3 length: 15 residues. V lost 5 bases, J lost 8 bases, and 5 bases stayed unmatched. CDR1 is SGHTA and CDR2 is FQGNSA in the germline V gene.

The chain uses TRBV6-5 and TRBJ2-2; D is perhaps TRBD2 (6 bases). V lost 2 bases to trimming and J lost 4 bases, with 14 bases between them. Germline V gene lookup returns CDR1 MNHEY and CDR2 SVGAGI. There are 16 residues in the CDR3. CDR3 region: CASSYRREWGTGELFF. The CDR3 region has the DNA TGTGCCAGCAGTTACCGGAGGGAGTGGGGCACCGGGGAGCTGTTTTTT.

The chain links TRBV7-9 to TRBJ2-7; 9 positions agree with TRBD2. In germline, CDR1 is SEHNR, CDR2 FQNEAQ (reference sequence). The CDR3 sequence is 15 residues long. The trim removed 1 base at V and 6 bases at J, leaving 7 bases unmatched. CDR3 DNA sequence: TGTGCCAGCAGCTTAGGCGCGACTAGCGGTTCCGAGCAGTACTTC. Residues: CASSLGATSGSEQYF.

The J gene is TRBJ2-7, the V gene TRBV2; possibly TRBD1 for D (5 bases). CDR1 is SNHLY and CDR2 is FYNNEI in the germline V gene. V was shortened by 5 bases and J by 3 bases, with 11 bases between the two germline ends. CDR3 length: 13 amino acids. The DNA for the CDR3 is TGTGCCAGCAGTCCCCAGGGTTTCTACGAGCAGTACTTC. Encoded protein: CASSPQGFYEQYF.

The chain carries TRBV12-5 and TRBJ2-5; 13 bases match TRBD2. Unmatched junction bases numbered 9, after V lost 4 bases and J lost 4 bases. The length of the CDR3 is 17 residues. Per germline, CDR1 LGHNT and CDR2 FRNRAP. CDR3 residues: CASGSTLAGGFGETQYF. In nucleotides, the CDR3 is TGTGCTAGTGGTTCGACACTAGCGGGAGGGTTCGGAGAGACCCAGTACTTC.

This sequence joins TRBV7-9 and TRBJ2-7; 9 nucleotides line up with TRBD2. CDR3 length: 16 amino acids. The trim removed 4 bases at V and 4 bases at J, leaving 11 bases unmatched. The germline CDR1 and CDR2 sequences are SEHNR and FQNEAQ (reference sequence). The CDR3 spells CASSSYIAGAGYEQYF. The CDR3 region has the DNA TGTGCCAGCAGCTCCTACATAGCGGGAGCAGGGTACGAGCAGTACTTC.

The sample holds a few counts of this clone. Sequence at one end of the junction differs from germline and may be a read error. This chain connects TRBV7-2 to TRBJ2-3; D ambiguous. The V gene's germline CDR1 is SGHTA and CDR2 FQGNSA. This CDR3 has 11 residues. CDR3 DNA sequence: TGTGCCAGCAGCCGCGGTGGGTCTCCGGATTTT. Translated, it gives CASSRGGSPDF.